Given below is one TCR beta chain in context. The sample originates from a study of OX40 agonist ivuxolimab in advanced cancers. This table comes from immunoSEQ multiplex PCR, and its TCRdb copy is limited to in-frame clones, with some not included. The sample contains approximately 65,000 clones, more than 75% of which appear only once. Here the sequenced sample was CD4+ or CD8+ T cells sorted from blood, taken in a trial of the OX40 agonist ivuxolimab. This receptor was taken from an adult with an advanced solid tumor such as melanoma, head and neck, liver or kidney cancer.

CDR3 sequence (DNA): TGCGCCAGCAGCCAAGATGGGGGCTTAGGGAATGAGCAGTTCTTC. Translating gives CASSQDGGLGNEQFF. V and J are TRBV4-3 and TRBJ2-1, with a possible D match to TRBD1 (6 bases). The germline V gene has CDR1 LGHNA and CDR2 YSLEER. The CDR3 extends over 15 amino acids. V was pared by 0 bases and J by 7 bases, with 13 bases between.